This is a list of T cell receptor beta chains from one sample in a study of T cell responses to AZD1222 COVID-19 vaccine. Method: immunoSEQ multiplex PCR; TCRdb's copy keeps in-frame clones and lacks some. The repertoire consists of 160,000 or so clones, with over 80% occurring once and the leading ten covering just over 9%. This specimen consisted of peripheral blood, obtained 28 days after the second AZD1222 dose. These receptors all stem from an adult who received the AZD1222 COVID-19 vaccine. The CDR3 runs from the conserved cysteine through the conserved F or W. A D gene is named only where the DNA matches it firmly. Size is omitted from some rows. Given values are once, few, many or a class for expanded clones.

v_call	clone_size	j_call	d_call	cdr3_nt	cdr3_aa
TRBV28	NA	TRBJ1-2	NA	TGTGCCAGCAGTTCGTCGACAGCCGGGCATTATGGCTACACCTTC	CASSSSTAGHYGYTF
TRBV3-1/TRBV3-2	NA	TRBJ1-1	NA	TGTGCCAGCAGCCAATCTGAGGGGCTGGGAGCTTTCTTT	CASSQSEGLGAFF
TRBV7-9	once	TRBJ1-2	NA	TGTGCCAGCAGCTTACCCGACCGCGGGGGGCCATTGGGCTACACCTTC	CASSLPDRGGPLGYTF
TRBV5-1	NA	TRBJ2-7	NA	TGCGCCAGCAGCCTCCAGGAGGGCCCCTACGAGCAGTACTTC	CASSLQEGPYEQYF
TRBV25-1	NA	TRBJ1-3	NA	TGTGCCACTCCGTTTTTCGGCGGAGACTCTGGAAACACCATATATTTT	CATPFFGGDSGNTIYF
TRBV3-1/TRBV3-2	NA	TRBJ1-2	NA	TGTGCCAGCAGCCAAGATAATAGGGCTTTTTATGGCTACACCTTC	CASSQDNRAFYGYTF
TRBV6-1	NA	TRBJ2-7	NA	TGTGCCAGCAGTGAAGTGAGCAACCGAGAGCAGTACTTC	CASSEVSNREQYF
TRBV19	NA	TRBJ1-2	TRBD1	TGTGCCAGTAGTGCCACCGGGACAGGGGCTAACTATGGCTACACCTTC	CASSATGTGANYGYTF
TRBV7-9	few	TRBJ2-1	TRBD2	TGTGCCAGCAGCTTACAACTAGCGGGAGACAATGAGCAGTTCTTC	CASSLQLAGDNEQFF
TRBV27	NA	TRBJ2-1	TRBD2	TGTGCCAGCAGTTTTTCGGCGGGAGTTAGCTACAATGAGCAGTTCTTC	CASSFSAGVSYNEQFF
TRBV7-3	few	TRBJ2-1	TRBD2	TGTGCCAGCAGCTTAACCCCTCTAGCGGTGCACAATGAGCAGTTCTTC	CASSLTPLAVHNEQFF
TRBV7-9	NA	TRBJ2-2	NA	TGTGCCAGCAGCCCCTCTTGGTTGGGGACCGGGGAGCTGTTTTTT	CASSPSWLGTGELFF
TRBV28	NA	TRBJ2-7	NA	TGTGCCAGCAGCCCTGACACCACCTACGAGCAGTACTTC	CASSPDTTYEQYF
TRBV5-1	NA	TRBJ2-3	TRBD2	TGCGCCAGCCGCTTCGGACCAGCGGGATCGACAGATACGCAGTATTTT	CASRFGPAGSTDTQYF
TRBV6-5	NA	TRBJ1-5	NA	TGTGCCAGCAGCCAGCAATGGCTCGGACAGCCCCAGCATTTT	CASSQQWLGQPQHF
TRBV6-5	once	TRBJ2-7	NA	TGTGCCAGCAGTTACTCGGGGAGTACTGACGAGCAGTACTTC	CASSYSGSTDEQYF
TRBV27	NA	TRBJ1-1	NA	TGTGCCAGCAGTCCCCTCTTGATGGGGGTCGTCACTGAAGCTTTCTTT	CASSPLLMGVVTEAFF
TRBV29-1	NA	TRBJ2-1	TRBD2	TGCAGCGTTGAAGTATGGACGGGAGGGATGTACAATGAGCAGTTCTTC	CSVEVWTGGMYNEQFF
TRBV28	NA	TRBJ2-2	TRBD1	TGTGCCAGCAGGCCTCGGACAGGGCCCGGGGAGCTGTTTTTT	CASRPRTGPGELFF
TRBV4-1	NA	TRBJ1-3	TRBD1	TGCGCCAGCAGCCGGACAGGGGAGATCCCTGGAAACACCATATATTTT	CASSRTGEIPGNTIYF
TRBV7-9	NA	TRBJ2-2	NA	TGTGCCAGCGGCCCGATTAGGTTAGCCGCGAACACCGGGGAGCTGTTTTTT	CASGPIRLAANTGELFF
TRBV28	NA	TRBJ1-2	NA	TGTGCCAGCAGTCACGGGGGGGCAGTTCCTAACTATGGCTACACCTTC	CASSHGGAVPNYGYTF
TRBV28	NA	TRBJ1-2	NA	TGTGCCAGCAGTTACCAGTATGGCTACACCTTC	CASSYQYGYTF
TRBV6-1	NA	TRBJ2-7	TRBD2	TGTGCCAGCAGTGAAATGTTTAGGGACAGCCATGGACTAGCGGGAACCTACGAGCAGTACTTC	CASSEMFRDSHGLAGTYEQYF
TRBV6-2/TRBV6-3	NA	TRBJ2-7	NA	TGTGCCAGCAGTAACTACGAGCAGTACTTC	CASSNYEQYF
TRBV6-1	NA	TRBJ2-7	NA	TGTGCCAGCAGTGAACCCTCGACCCCAAGCTCCTACGAGCAGTACTTC	CASSEPSTPSSYEQYF
TRBV24-1	NA	TRBJ1-2	NA	TGTGCCACCAGTGATTCACCCCCCGATAACTATGGCTACACCTTC	CATSDSPPDNYGYTF
TRBV19	NA	TRBJ2-3	NA	TGTGCCAGTAGTGAAAAAACAGATACGCAGTATTTT	CASSEKTDTQYF
TRBV19	NA	TRBJ2-2	NA	TGTGCCAGTAGTACCACCCTTAAACGGGGGAGTAAGGCCGGGGAGCTGTTTTTT	CASSTTLKRGSKAGELFF
TRBV7-9	NA	TRBJ2-1	NA	TGTGCCAGCAGCTTAGGCTCCTACAATGAGCAGTTCTTC	CASSLGSYNEQFF
TRBV25-1	NA	TRBJ2-5	TRBD2	TGTGCCAGCACCCGCGGAGCGGGATATGGGGAGACCCAGTACTTC	CASTRGAGYGETQYF